This T cell receptor (beta chain) was recovered during a study of technical replicates of blood from several donors. Clones were sequenced by immunoSEQ multiplex PCR, and TCRdb holds only the in-frame ones, with some missing. The data hold about 71,000 clones, with just under 97% observed a single time. The ends lost 5 bases at V and 4 bases at J; junction bases unmatched: 10. The CDR3 has 15 residues. Germline V CDR1 and CDR2: SGHTA, FQGTGA. This receptor was taken from a human donor in good health. The chain combines TRBV7-3 with TRBJ2-5, with 7 bases identical to TRBD1. The material sequenced was T cells isolated from PBMCs. The CDR3 sequence: CASSLQGTTGETQYF. Written as DNA, the CDR3 is TGTGCCAGCAGCCTACAGGGGACAACGGGAGAGACCCAGTACTTC. The full variable domain, completed using reference TRBV7-3 and TRBJ2-5, is GAGVSQTPSNKVTEKGKYVELRCDPISGHTALYWYRQSLGQGPEFLIYFQGTGAADDSGLPNDRFFAVRPEGSVSTLKIQRTERGDSAVYLCASSLQGTTGETQYFGPGTRLLVL.